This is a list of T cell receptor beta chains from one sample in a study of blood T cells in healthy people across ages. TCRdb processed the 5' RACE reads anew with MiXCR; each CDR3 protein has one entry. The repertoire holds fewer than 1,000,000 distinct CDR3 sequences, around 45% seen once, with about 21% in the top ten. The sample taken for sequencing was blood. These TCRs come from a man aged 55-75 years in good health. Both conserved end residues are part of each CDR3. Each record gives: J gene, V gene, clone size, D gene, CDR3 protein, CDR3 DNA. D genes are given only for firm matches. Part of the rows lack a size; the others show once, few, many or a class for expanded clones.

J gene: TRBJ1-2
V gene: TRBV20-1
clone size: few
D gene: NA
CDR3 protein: CSARGRWGGYTF
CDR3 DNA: TGCAGTGCCCGAGGACGTTGGGGAGGCTACACCTTC

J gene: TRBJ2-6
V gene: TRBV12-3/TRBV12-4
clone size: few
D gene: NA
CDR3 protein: CATDGGTGANVLTF
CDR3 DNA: TGTGCCACCGATGGGGGGACTGGGGCCAACGTCCTGACTTTC

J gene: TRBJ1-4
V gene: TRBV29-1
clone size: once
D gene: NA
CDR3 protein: CSVDFQRGEKLFF
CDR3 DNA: TGCAGCGTTGACTTTCAGCGGGGTGAAAAACTGTTTTTT

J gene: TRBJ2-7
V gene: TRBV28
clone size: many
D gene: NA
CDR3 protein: CASSSRGSGKYEQYF
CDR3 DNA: TGTGCCAGCAGTTCACGTGGGTCGGGGAAGTACGAGCAGTACTTC

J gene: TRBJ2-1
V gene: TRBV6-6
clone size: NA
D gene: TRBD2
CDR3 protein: CASSWLPGGGPNNEQFF
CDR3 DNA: TGTGCCAGCAGTTGGCTTCCTGGCGGGGGGCCGAACAATGAGCAGTTCTTC

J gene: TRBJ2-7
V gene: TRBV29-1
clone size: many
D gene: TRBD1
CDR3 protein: CSVGTGLGDEQYF
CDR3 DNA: TGCAGCGTTGGGACAGGGTTGGGGGACGAGCAGTACTTC

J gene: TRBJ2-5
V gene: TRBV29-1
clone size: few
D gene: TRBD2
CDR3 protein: CSAGRTSGAQETQYF
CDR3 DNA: TGCAGCGCTGGGCGGACTAGCGGGGCCCAAGAGACCCAGTACTTC

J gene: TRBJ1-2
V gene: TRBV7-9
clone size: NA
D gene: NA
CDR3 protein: CASSPRDSGYTF
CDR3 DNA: TGTGCCAGCAGCCCCAGAGACTCGGGCTACACCTTC

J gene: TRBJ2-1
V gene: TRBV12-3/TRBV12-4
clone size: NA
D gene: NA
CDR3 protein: CASSQPNSKEQFF
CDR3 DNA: TGTGCCAGCAGTCAACCGAATTCTAAAGAGCAGTTCTTC

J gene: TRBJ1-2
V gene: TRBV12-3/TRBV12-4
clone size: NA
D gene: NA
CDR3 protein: CASSPRRYYGYTF
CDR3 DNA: TGTGCCAGCAGTCCACGGAGGTACTATGGCTACACCTTC

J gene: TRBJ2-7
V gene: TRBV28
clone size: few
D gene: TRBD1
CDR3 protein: CASSSPGTGGGEQYF
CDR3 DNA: TGTGCCAGCAGTTCCCCCGGGACAGGTGGCGGCGAGCAGTACTTC

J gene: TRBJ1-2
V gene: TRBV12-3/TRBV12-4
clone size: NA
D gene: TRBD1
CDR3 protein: CASSLPIGTGVLHRTF
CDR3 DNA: TGTGCCAGCAGTTTACCGATCGGGACAGGGGTCCTCCACCGCACCTTC

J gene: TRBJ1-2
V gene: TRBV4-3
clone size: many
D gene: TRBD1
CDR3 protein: CASSQTGEYGYTF
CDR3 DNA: TGCGCCAGCAGCCAAACAGGGGAATATGGCTACACCTTC

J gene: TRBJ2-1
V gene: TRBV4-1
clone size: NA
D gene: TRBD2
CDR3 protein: CASSQEGLAGWNEQFF
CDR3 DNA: TGCGCCAGCAGCCAAGAGGGACTAGCGGGGTGGAATGAGCAGTTCTTC

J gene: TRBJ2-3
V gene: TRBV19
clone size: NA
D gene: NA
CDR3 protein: CATRTLRGIADTQYF
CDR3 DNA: TGTGCCACCCGAACACTGCGTGGGATTGCTGATACGCAGTATTTT

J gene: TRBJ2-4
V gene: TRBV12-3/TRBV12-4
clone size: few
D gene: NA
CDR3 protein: CASSSQGGGNIQYF
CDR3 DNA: TGTGCCAGCAGTTCCCAGGGTGGAGGAAACATTCAGTACTTC

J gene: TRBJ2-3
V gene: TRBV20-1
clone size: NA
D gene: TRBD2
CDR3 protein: CSAAPWAGETDTQYF
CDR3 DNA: TGCAGTGCTGCCCCTTGGGCGGGGGAAACAGATACGCAGTATTTT

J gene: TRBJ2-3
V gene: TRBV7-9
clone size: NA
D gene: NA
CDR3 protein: CASSPLGEGFGDTQYF
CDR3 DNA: TGTGCCAGCAGCCCTCTCGGGGAAGGATTTGGAGATACGCAGTATTTT

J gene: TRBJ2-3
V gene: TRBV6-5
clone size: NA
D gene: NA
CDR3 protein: CASSPPGRSDTQYF
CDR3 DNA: TGTGCCAGCAGTCCTCCCGGTAGATCGGATACGCAGTATTTT

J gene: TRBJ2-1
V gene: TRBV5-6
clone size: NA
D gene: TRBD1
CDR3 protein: CASSHGDRNLNEQFF
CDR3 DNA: TGTGCCAGCAGCCACGGGGACAGGAATTTGAATGAGCAGTTCTTC

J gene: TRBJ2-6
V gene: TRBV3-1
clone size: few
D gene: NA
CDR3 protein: CASSQDLGEESQSGANVLTF
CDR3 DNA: TGTGCCAGCAGCCAAGATCTCGGCGAGGAAAGCCAATCTGGGGCCAACGTCCTGACTTTC

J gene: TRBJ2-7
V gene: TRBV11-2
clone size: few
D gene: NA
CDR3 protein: CASRAGGDEQYF
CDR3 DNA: TGTGCCAGCAGGGCCGGGGGAGACGAGCAGTACTTC

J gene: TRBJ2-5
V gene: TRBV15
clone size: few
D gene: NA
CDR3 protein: CATSRDLGFQETQYF
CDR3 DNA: TGTGCCACCAGCAGAGATCTGGGATTTCAAGAGACCCAGTACTTC

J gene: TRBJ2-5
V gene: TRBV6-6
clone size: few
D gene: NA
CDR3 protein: CASSRTAETQYF
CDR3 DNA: TGTGCCAGCAGTCGGACTGCTGAGACCCAGTACTTC

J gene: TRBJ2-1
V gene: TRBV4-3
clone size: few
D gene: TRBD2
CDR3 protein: CASSQRSGGANEQFF
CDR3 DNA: TGCGCCAGCAGCCAAAGGAGCGGGGGGGCGAATGAGCAGTTCTTC

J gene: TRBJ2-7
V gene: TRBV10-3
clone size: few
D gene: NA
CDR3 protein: CAISEPDTSYEQYF
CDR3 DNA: TGTGCCATCAGTGAGCCTGACACTTCCTACGAGCAGTACTTC

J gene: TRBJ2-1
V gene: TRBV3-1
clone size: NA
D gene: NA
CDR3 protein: CASSPGLLAVNEQFF
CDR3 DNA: TGTGCCAGCAGCCCAGGTCTACTCGCGGTCAATGAGCAGTTCTTC

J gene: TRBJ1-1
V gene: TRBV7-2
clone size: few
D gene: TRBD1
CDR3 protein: CASYLGDRLNTEAFF
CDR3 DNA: TGTGCCAGCTACCTAGGGGACAGGCTGAACACTGAAGCTTTCTTT

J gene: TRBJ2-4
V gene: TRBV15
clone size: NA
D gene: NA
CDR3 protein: CATSRDGTISIQYF
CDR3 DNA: TGTGCCACCAGCAGAGACGGGACCATAAGCATTCAGTACTTC

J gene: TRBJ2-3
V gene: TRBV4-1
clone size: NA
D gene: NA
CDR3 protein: CASSRESTDTQYF
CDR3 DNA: TGCGCCAGCAGCCGCGAGAGCACAGATACGCAGTATTTT

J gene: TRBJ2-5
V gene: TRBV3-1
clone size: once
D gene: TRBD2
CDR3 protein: CASSQGQRGTQETQYF
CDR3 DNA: TGTGCCAGCAGCCAAGGGCAGCGGGGTACACAAGAGACCCAGTACTTC

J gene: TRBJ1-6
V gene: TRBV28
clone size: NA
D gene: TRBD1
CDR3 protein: CASSLLGQPNSPLHF
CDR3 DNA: TGTGCCAGCAGTTTATTGGGACAGCCCAATTCACCCCTCCACTTT

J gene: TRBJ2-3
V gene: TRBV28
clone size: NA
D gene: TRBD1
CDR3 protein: CASRGPGSGDTQYF
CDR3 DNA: TGTGCCAGTAGGGGGCCGGGTTCGGGAGATACGCAGTATTTT

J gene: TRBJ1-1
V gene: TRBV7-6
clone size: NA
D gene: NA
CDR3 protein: CASSPSRGSTEAFF
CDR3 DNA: TGTGCCAGCAGTCCTTCTAGGGGTAGCACTGAAGCTTTCTTT

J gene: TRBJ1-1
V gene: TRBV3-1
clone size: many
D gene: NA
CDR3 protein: CASSQDFEAFF
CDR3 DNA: TGTGCCAGCAGCCAAGATTTTGAAGCTTTCTTT

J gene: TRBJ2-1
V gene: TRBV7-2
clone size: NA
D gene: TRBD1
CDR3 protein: CASSLAYGTGYGSYNEQFF
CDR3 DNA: TGTGCCAGCAGCTTAGCATACGGGACAGGTTACGGGTCCTACAATGAGCAGTTCTTC

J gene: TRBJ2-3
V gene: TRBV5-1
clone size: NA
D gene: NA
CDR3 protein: CASSGVGKADTQYF
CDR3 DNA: TGCGCCAGCAGCGGGGTGGGGAAAGCGGATACGCAGTATTTT

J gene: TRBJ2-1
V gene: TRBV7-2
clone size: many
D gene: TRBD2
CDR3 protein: CASSYTSGGEQFF
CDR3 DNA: TGTGCCAGCAGCTATACTAGCGGAGGTGAGCAGTTCTTC

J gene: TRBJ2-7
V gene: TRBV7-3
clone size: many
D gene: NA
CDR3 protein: CASSLSRDRGSYEQYF
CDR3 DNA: TGTGCCAGCAGCTTAAGTCGGGACCGCGGGTCCTACGAGCAGTACTTC

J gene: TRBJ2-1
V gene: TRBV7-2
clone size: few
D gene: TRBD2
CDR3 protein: CASSEGLAGGYEQFF
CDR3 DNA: TGTGCCAGCAGCGAGGGCCTAGCGGGGGGCTATGAGCAGTTCTTC

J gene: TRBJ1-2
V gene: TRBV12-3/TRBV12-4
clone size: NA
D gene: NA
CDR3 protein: CASSGVRGAAFGGYTF
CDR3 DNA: TGTGCCAGCAGCGGCGTTCGGGGGGCGGCCTTCGGTGGCTACACCTTC

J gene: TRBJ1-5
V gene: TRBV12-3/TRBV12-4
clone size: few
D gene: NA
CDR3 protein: CASSSGINQPQHF
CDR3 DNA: TGTGCCAGCAGTTCAGGGATCAATCAGCCCCAGCATTTT

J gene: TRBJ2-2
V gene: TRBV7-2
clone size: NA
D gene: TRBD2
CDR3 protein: CASSSVRGTRNTGELFF
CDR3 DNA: TGTGCCAGCAGCTCGGTTAGGGGGACTAGGAACACCGGGGAGCTGTTTTTT

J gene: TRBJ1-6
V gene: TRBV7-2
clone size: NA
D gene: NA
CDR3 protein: CASSYRPYIKESPLHF
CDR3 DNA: TGTGCCAGCAGCTATAGGCCCTACATAAAAGAGTCACCCCTCCACTTT

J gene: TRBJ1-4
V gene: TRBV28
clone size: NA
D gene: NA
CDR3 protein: CASMRLAEKLFF
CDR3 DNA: TGTGCCAGCATGAGACTAGCTGAAAAACTGTTTTTT

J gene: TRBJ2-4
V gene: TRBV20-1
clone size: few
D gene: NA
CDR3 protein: CSARDLGNIQYF
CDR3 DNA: TGCAGTGCTAGAGATCTCGGGAACATTCAGTACTTC

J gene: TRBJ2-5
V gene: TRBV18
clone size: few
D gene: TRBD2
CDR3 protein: CASSPQSLGREQETQYF
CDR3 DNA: TGTGCCAGCTCACCACAATCCTTGGGGAGGGAGCAAGAGACCCAGTACTTC

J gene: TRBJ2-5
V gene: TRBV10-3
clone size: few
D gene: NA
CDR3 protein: CAISESGGETQYF
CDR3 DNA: TGTGCCATCAGTGAGTCGGGCGGAGAGACCCAGTACTTC

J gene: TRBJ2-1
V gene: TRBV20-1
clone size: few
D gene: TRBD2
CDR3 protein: CSATRLAGLYNEQFF
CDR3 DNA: TGCAGTGCTACAAGACTAGCGGGATTATACAATGAGCAGTTCTTC

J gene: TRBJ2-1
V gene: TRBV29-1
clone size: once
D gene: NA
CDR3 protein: CSVDPVSEREFF
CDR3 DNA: TGCAGCGTAGACCCGGTCTCAGAAAGGGAGTTCTTC

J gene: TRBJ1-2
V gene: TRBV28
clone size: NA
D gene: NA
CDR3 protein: CASSFLVDGYTF
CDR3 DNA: TGTGCCAGCAGTTTTTTGGTGGATGGCTACACCTTC

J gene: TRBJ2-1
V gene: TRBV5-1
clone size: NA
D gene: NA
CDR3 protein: CASSWQTNDEQFF
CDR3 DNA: TGCGCCAGCAGCTGGCAGACTAACGATGAGCAGTTCTTC

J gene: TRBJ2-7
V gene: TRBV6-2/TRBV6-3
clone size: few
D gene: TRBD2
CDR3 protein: CASQRTSGGTQTYEQYF
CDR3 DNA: TGTGCCAGCCAACGGACTAGCGGGGGAACTCAGACTTACGAGCAGTACTTC

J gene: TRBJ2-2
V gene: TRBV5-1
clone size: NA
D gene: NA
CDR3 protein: CASSLAGSGTGELFF
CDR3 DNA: TGCGCCAGCAGCTTGGCCGGGTCAGGCACCGGGGAGCTGTTTTTT

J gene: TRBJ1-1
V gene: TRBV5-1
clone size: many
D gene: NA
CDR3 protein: CASSLGAGNTEAFF
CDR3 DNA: TGCGCCAGCAGCTTGGGGGCCGGGAACACTGAAGCTTTCTTT